One TCR beta chain is described in this entry. Its target antigen remains unknown. In total, over 600 healthy bone marrow donors made up the cohort. At the time of sampling, all cohort members were nominally healthy, though unrecorded immune exposures were likely present. The donor was CMV seronegative and belonged to the group of 320 or so seronegative cohort members. A peripheral blood sample was collected from each donor, and TCR beta sequencing was performed on peripheral blood mononuclear cells. The Qiagen DNeasy Blood Extraction Kit was used to extract genomic DNA from the blood cell samples. The germline V gene sets CDR1 to SQVTM and CDR2 to ANQGSEA. From its cysteine to its phenylalanine, the CDR3 spans 13 amino acids. Just CDR3 DNA is preserved here, 39 bases in frame from base 1. V was cut back by 3 bases and J by 7 bases, leaving a gap of 14 bases between them. The data belong to a study of cytomegalovirus exposure and HLA in healthy donors listed by TCRdb under 2017. Regarding the complete study: According to an earlier analysis of a few hundred of the donors, 150 million to 200 million T cells yielded 117 million unique TCR beta sequences and 250 to 350 Gb of sequence data. Roughly 300 gigabases of sequencing data and some 85 million unique TCR sequences were included in an early release covering over 600 HLA-typed donors. Of the 300 to 450 genotyped donors, roughly 80% were placed in the genetic ancestry cluster associated with self-reported Caucasian donors. The aim of the study was to test whether cataloging public T cell receptors could identify signatures of past pathogen exposure. Using immunosequencing, the study profiled T cell repertoires from fewer than 700 subjects and related those repertoires to cytomegalovirus serostatus. In addition to the first cohort of roughly 700 subjects, a separate validation cohort of 130 or so different subjects was used. High-throughput TCR immunosequencing, statistical association of individual TCRs with disease status, and machine learning were combined to predict cytomegalovirus infection status. In a later analysis, previously published TCR beta repertoires from roughly 710 donors were re-analyzed and high-resolution HLA genotyping was added so that TCR occurrence patterns could be studied. The later analysis used no new phenotypic data to find candidate immune exposures, relying instead on TCR beta sequences and their occurrence across donors. In an earlier analysis of 587 of the donors, high-throughput TCR beta sequencing was used to judge whether each TCR beta V gene segment behaved as functional or pseudogenic. Alongside the repertoire data, information on donor age, sex, ethnicity and CMV serostatus was compiled. A later genetic analysis took genome-wide SNP genotypes for about 65% of the 666 donors and used that subset as a discovery cohort. Every repertoire in the discovery cohort had been generated on one and the same sequencing platform. Both class I and class II loci were covered by HLA typing, at four-digit resolution. The number of donors typed differed by locus, with about 629-640 for A, B, C, DRB1 and DQB1, around 520 for DQA1, 606 for DPA1, and about 450 for DPB1. Four or five DR-DQ haplotypes were handled as single units for association and clustering, since linkage in the cohort was strong. Among about 400 genotyped donors of the cohort, an average of approximately 240,000 unique TCR beta nucleotide sequences was sequenced per donor, of which 15% to 20% were non-productive.

Study-level results and caveats: In vitro tests confirmed that three of the cytomegalovirus-associated TCR beta chains recognize cytomegalovirus antigens. In a later analysis, TCR association rates were found to vary across HLA loci, with the most associated TCRs seen for DRB1 alleles and the fewest for HLA-C alleles. In a later analysis, HLA-associated TCR beta chains were found to be more clonally expanded and to have lower generation probabilities than equally common non-associated chains. HLA typing was unavailable for some donors at each locus, so association tests used only the typed subset. Compared with the 666-donor mean, donors in an Asian-associated ancestry cluster had fewer N-insertions in productive TCRs, according to a later genetic analysis. Across donors, most TCR sequences were observed very rarely, whereas some public TCRs were present in many individuals. In an earlier analysis of some 540 of the donors, most TCR beta V segments appeared in productive rearrangements about 90% or about 30% of the time, broadly matching IMGT annotations. Correlated functional status among segregating V segments might reflect linkage disequilibrium, but an unknown experimental factor could not be ruled out. Most CMV-associated TCR beta chains appeared to be HLA-restricted in a later analysis, and the HLA associations seemed to be driven largely by CMV exposure. It was suggested by the authors that the approach could potentially be generalized to other disease states and immunological phenotypes. Cytomegalovirus status was reported to be diagnosed by the classifier with high specificity and sensitivity in both the original and validation cohorts. Several of the top co-occurrence clusters appeared to be linked to parvovirus B19, influenza, CMV and Epstein-Barr virus, according to a later analysis. At a false discovery rate of 0.05, a later analysis linked under 20,000 TCR beta sequences to specific HLA alleles. When HLA alleles, especially DR and DQ, strongly co-occurred, attributing TCR associations to individual alleles was difficult. The sequencing pipeline was judged likely to have produced a cluster of highly shared sequence variants as a technical artifact. For the cohort, immune exposure information was limited to CMV serostatus. Sequencing depth was assumed to be roughly uniform across donors in the presence/absence analyses, though that assumption may not hold. The earlier analysis of a few hundred of the donors excluded around 17 rarely observed V segments, including chromosome 9 orphons, because counts were too low. The study listed over 150 TCR beta chains as associated with cytomegalovirus. A further reported finding was that TCR beta sequences accurately predicted the HLA-A and HLA-B alleles for most subjects in the first cohort. Only TCR beta chains were sequenced in this cohort, and the absence of alpha or paired-chain data limited detectable features. In a later genetic analysis, a missense DCLRE1C variant was associated with V-gene and J-gene trimming of TCR beta chains, and the association was replicated in an independent cohort. Some IMGT-functional V segments, including TRBV6-2 and TRBV6-3, could not be distinguished by the 87-base-pair reads and were therefore excluded.

Receptor amplification or capture employed the immunoSEQ multiplex PCR assay. A mixture of 60 forward primers for TCR Vbeta segments and 13 reverse primers for TCR Jbeta segments was used in the multiplex PCR. The CDR3 region of rearranged TCR beta genes was amplified from genomic DNA by a multiplex PCR assay. Amplified TCR beta libraries were sequenced as 87-base-pair reads on the Illumina HiSeq System. The original pipeline was this. In a later analysis, tens of millions of unique TCR beta chains were counted across the 690 or so repertoires, and approximately 9.9 million of these chains were shared by at least two donors. To remove PCR and sequencing errors, raw reads were error-corrected and collapsed into unique sequences using a nearest-neighbor algorithm that merged closely related sequences. V, D and J gene segments were assigned by aligning CDR3 sequences to IMGT reference sequences. Each retained sequence needed at least a six-nucleotide match to both a V gene segment and a J gene segment. A rearrangement was called productive if the CDR3 had no stop codons and remained in frame with V and J, and every other rearrangement was called non-productive. CDR3 was defined according to IMGT convention as the region running from the second conserved V-encoded cysteine to the conserved J-encoded phenylalanine. The earlier analysis of 500 to 650 of the donors excluded any sequence lacking an unambiguous match to a single V gene segment. In an earlier analysis of a few hundred of the donors, V segments were called functional above 56.7% productive rearrangements and were called segregating when the between-donor standard deviation exceeded 5%. To diagnose cytomegalovirus status from the catalog of TCR beta chain sequences, a statistical classification framework was built. In a later analysis, V and J genes were assigned by comparing TCR nucleotide sequences against IMGT/GENE-DB human TR gene sequences. In a later analysis, CDR3 sequences and most-parsimonious VDJ recombination scenarios were assigned using the TCRdist pipeline. A later analysis defined each TCR beta chain by its CDR3 amino acid sequence plus V-gene family, and excluded reads lacking a unique V-gene family. In a later analysis, 450 to 600 highly shared, low-generation-probability nucleotide sequences were removed to address suspected cross-contamination and a sequencing artifact. In a later analysis, a clonal expansion index was calculated for each public chain from normalized within-repertoire ranks of inferred template counts. In a later analysis, generation probabilities were computed with a VDJ recombination model fitted to out-of-frame rearrangements, and the resulting probabilities were checked against IGoR. In a later analysis, hypergeometric tests were used to score TCR-TCR, TCR-HLA and TCR-CMV co-occurrence, with a repertoire-size bias correction applied to TCR pairs. In a later analysis, false discovery rates were estimated by permuting HLA or CMV assignments 20 times. In a later analysis, co-occurring TCRs were grouped using DBSCAN, with TCRdist sequence similarity added in when clustering inside HLA-allele-positive subsets. Co-occurrence clustering excluded repertoires with fewer than 30,000 or more than 120,000 public chains, plus five with anomalous nucleotide sharing. TCRdb took this table from immuneACCESS and kept in-frame rearrangements with V and J called. Such tables lack part of the clones; where checked against another copy, unresolved V genes explain under half of the gap, and the rest is unexplained. V and J calls and clone size are given by that table; D and trimming were obtained from the DNA. The data table for this sample lists approximately 54,000 clones. The ten top clones hold approximately 7% of the sample.

The source is a woman aged 35 to 49 in good health and CMV-seronegative. This receptor chain uses TRBV29-1 and TRBJ2-3; tentative D gene TRBD2, with 5 bases matching. Specimen: PBMCs. The DNA reads TGCAGCGTTGACACGGGTACGGGGAATACGCAGTATTTT. Translated, this is CSVDTGTGNTQYF.